This T cell receptor (beta chain) was profiled in a study of cytomegalovirus exposure and HLA in healthy donors. Details on this clone: Its cognate antigen is unknown. Distinct nucleotide sequences in the sample also encode this CDR3.

Points from the study as a whole: HLA restriction was apparent for most CMV-associated TCR beta chains in a later analysis. In a later analysis, DRB1 alleles had the most associated TCRs; HLA-C alleles the fewest.

PCR primers comprised 60 Vbeta and 13 Jbeta primers. Profiling relied on immunoSEQ multiplex PCR, and the TCRdb table lists in-frame clones only, not all of them. The table lists about 170,000 clones, about 82% of them singletons. The germline V and J ends were trimmed by 2 bases and 5 bases, with 9 bases remaining between them. CDR3 size: 13 residues. Germline V lookup: CDR1 KGHSH, CDR2 LQKENI. This TCR was sampled from a woman aged 18 to 35 in good health and CMV-seronegative. The specimen sequenced was PBMCs. This sequence joins TRBV18 and TRBJ2-5; D may be TRBD2 (5 bases). The CDR3: CASSPGLAETQYF. Written as DNA, the CDR3 is TGTGCCAGCTCACCAGGATTAGCGGAGACCCAGTACTTC.